This T cell receptor beta chain came from a study of beta chain features in type 1 diabetes. Study conclusions and caveats: Across all four CD4+ subsets, people with type 1 diabetes showed modestly shorter TCRB CDR3s. Overrepresentation of cells with high TCR expression could result from cDNA sequencing. Type 1 diabetes patients had fewer VDJ junction insertions and more deletions.

The ends were cut back, 3 bases at V and 5 bases at J, with 10 bases in the middle. This CDR3 comprises 13 residues. CDR1 is KGHSH and CDR2 is LQKENI in the germline V gene. Of the isolated RNA, all was reverse transcribed, and so the sequenced material was expressed TCRB transcripts. Naive, central memory and regulatory T cell samples averaged roughly 3.6 million reads. TCRdb's copy holds only in-frame clones and misses some; the assay was immunoSEQ multiplex PCR. The repertoire includes 550,000 to 850,000 clones, around an eighth of them detected once, and approximately 0.02% sits in the top ten. Turning to this clone: Its target is not known.

The sequence was collected from a man aged 18 to 35 with type 1 diabetes. The sequenced material came from naive CD4+ T cells from blood. The rearrangement links TRBV18 to TRBJ2-5; D unresolved. The CDR3 reads CASSPYSLETQYF. In DNA, the CDR3 is TGTGCCAGCTCACCTTATTCTCTGGAGACCCAGTACTTC.